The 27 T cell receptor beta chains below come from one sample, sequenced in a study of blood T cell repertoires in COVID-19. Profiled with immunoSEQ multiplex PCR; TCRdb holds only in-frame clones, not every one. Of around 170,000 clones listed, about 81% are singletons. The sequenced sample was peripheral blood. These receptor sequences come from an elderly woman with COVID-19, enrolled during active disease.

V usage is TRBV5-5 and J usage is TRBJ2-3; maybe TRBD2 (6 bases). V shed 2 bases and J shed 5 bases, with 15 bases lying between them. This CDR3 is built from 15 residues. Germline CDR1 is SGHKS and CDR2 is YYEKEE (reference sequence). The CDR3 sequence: CASSLIGGLGDTQYF. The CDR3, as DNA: TGTGCCAGCAGCTTAATTGGGGGACTTGGAGATACGCAGTATTTT.

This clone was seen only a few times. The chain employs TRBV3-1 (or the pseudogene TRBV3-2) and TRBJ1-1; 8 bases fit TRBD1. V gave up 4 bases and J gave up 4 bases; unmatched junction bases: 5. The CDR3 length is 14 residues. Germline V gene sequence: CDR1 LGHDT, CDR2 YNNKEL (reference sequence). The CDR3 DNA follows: TGTGCCAGCAGCCCCCGACAGGGGAGCACTGAAGCTTTCTTT. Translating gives CASSPRQGSTEAFF.

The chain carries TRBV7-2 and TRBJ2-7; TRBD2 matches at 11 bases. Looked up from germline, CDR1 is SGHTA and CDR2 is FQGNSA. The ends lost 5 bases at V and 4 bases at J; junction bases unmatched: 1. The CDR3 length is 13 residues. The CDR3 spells CASSRTSGYEQYF. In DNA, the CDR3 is TGTGCCAGCAGCCGGACTAGCGGGTACGAGCAGTACTTC.

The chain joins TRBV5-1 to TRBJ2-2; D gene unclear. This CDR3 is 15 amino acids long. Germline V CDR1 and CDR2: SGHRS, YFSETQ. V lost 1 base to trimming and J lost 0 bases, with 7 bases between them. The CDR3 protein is CASSLLGSNTGELFF. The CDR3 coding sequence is TGCGCCAGCAGCTTGCTTGGCTCGAACACCGGGGAGCTGTTTTTT.

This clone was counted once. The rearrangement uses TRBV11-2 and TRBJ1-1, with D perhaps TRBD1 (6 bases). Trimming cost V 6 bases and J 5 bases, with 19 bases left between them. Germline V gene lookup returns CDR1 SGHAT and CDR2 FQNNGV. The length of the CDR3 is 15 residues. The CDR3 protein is CASSPTGPHITEAFF. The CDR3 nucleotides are TGTGCCAGCAGTCCTACAGGGCCCCATATAACTGAAGCTTTCTTT.

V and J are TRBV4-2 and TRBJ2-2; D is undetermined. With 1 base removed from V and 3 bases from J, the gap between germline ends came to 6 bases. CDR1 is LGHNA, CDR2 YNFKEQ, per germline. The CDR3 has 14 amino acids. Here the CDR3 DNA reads TGTGCCAGCAGCCAAGCAGAAGACACCGGGGAGCTGTTTTTT. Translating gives CASSQAEDTGELFF.

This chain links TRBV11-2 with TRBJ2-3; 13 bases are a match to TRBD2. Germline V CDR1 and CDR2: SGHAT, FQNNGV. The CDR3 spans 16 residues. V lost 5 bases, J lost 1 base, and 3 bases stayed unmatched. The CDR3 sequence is CASSRLAGGRTDTQYF. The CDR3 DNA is TGTGCCAGCAGCAGACTAGCGGGGGGACGCACAGATACGCAGTATTTT.

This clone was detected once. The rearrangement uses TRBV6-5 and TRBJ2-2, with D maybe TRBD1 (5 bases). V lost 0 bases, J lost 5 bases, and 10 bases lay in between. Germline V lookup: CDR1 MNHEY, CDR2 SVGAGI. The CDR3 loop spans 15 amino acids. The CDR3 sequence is CASSYSSAGTGELFF. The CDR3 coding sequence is TGTGCCAGCAGTTACTCGAGCGCAGGGACCGGGGAGCTGTTTTTT.

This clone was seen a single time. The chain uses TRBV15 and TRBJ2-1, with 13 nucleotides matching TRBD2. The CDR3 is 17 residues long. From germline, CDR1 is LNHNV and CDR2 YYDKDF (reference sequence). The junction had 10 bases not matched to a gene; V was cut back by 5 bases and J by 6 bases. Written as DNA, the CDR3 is TGTGCCACCAGCCAGCGTACTAGCGGGAGGGCCCTCAATGAGCAGTTCTTC. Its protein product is CATSQRTSGRALNEQFF. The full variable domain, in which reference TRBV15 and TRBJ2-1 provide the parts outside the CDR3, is DAMVIQNPRYQVTQFGKPVTLSCSQTLNHNVMYWYQQKSSQAPKLLFHYYDKDFNNEADTPDNFQSRRPNTSFCFLDIRSPGLGDTAMYLCATSQRTSGRALNEQFFGPGTRLTVL.

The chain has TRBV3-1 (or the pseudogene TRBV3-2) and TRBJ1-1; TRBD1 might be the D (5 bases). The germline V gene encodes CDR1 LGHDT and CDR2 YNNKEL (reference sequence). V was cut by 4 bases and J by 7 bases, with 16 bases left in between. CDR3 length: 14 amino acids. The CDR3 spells CASSLKGLRNEAFF. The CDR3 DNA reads TGTGCCAGCAGCCTGAAGGGACTTCGAAATGAAGCTTTCTTT.

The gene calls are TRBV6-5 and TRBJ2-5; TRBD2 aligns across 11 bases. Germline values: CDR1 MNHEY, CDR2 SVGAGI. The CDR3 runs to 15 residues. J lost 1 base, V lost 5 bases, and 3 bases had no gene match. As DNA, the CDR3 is TGTGCCAGCAGTCTGGGACTAGCGGTCCAAGAGACCCAGTACTTC. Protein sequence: CASSLGLAVQETQYF.

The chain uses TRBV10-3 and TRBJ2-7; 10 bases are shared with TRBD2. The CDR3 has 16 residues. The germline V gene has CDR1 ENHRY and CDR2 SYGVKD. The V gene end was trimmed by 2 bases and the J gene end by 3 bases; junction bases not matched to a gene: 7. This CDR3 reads CAISETRAGGYYEQYF. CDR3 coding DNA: TGTGCCATCAGTGAGACTCGAGCGGGGGGGTACTACGAGCAGTACTTC.

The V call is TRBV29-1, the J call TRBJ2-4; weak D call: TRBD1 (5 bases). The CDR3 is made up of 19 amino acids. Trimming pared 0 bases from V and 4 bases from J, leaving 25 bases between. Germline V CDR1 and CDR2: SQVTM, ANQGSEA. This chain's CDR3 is CSVEDWQVLGAGVKNIQYF. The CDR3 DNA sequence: TGCAGCGTTGAAGATTGGCAGGTTCTAGGGGCTGGGGTTAAAAACATTCAGTACTTC.

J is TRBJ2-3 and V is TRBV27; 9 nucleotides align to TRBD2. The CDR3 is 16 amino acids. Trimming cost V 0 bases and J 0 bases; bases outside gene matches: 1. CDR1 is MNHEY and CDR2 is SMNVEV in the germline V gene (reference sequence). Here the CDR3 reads CASSLSTSGSTDTQYF. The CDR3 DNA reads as TGTGCCAGCAGTTTATCTACTAGCGGGAGCACAGATACGCAGTATTTT.

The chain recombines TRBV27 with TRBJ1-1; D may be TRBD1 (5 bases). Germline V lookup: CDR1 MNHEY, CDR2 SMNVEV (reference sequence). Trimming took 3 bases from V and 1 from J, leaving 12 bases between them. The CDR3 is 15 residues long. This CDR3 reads CASSLNAGSNTEAFF. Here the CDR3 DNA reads TGTGCCAGCAGTTTGAACGCAGGGTCGAACACTGAAGCTTTCTTT.

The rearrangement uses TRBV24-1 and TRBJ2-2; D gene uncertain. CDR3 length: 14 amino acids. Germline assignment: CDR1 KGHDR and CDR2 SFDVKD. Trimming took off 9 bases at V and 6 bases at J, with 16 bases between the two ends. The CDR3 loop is CATGFTSIPGELFF. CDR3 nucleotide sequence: TGTGCCACCGGCTTTACCTCAATTCCCGGGGAGCTGTTTTTT.

This CDR3 reads CASSPGAARLGYGYTF. The CDR3 DNA reads TGTGCCAGCAGCCCTGGGGCAGCCCGGCTGGGCTATGGCTACACCTTC. The chain combines TRBV5-6 with TRBJ1-2; TRBD1 is a possible D gene (5 bases). Trimming shortened V by 4 bases and J by 4 bases, and 20 bases separated the two germline ends. The germline CDR1 and CDR2 sequences are SGHDT and YYEEEE. The CDR3 loop spans 16 amino acids.

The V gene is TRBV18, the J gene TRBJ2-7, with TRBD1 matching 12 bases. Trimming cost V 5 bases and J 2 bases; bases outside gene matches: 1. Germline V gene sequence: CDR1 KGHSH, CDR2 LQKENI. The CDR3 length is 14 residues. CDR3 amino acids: CASSWDRGPYEQYF. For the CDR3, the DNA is TGTGCCAGCTCATGGGACAGGGGGCCCTACGAGCAGTACTTC.

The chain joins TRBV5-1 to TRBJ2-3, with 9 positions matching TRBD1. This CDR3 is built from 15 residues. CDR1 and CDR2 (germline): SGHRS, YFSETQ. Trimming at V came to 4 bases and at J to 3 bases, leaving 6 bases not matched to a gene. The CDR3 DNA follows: TGCGCCAGCAGCACCGGACAGGGGAGTACAGATACGCAGTATTTT. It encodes CASSTGQGSTDTQYF.

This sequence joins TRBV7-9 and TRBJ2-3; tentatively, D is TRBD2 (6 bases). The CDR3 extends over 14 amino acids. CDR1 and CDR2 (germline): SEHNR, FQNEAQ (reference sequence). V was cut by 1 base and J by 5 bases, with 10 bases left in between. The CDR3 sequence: CASSLVSGGDTQYF. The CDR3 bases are TGTGCCAGCAGCTTAGTTAGCGGTGGAGATACGCAGTATTTT.

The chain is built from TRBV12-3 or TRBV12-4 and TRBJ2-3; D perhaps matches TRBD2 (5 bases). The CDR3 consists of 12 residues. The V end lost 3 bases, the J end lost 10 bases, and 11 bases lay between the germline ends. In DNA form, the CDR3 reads TGTGCCAGCAGTTTGACGGACTTGGCGCAGTATTTT. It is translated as CASSLTDLAQYF.

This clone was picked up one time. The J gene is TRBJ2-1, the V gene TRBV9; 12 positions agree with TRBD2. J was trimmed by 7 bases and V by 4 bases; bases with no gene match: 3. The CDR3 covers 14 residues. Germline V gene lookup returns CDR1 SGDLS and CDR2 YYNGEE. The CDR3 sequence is CASSFGLAGNEQFF. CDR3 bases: TGTGCCAGCAGCTTTGGACTAGCGGGGAATGAGCAGTTCTTC.

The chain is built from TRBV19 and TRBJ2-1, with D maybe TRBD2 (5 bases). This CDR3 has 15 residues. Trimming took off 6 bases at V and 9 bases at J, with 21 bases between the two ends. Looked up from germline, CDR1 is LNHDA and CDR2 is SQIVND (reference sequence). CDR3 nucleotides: TGTGCCAGTAGCCAGGTCGGGTCCCCAGGAGGTGAGCAGTTCTTC. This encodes CASSQVGSPGGEQFF.

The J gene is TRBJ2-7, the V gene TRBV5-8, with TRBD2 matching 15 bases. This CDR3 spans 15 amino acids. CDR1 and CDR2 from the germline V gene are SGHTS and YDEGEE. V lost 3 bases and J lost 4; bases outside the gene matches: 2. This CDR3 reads CASSWGLAGGYEQYF. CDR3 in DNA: TGTGCCAGCAGCTGGGGACTAGCGGGGGGTTACGAGCAGTACTTC. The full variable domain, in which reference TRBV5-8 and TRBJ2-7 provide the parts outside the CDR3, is EAGVTQSPTHLIKTRGQQATLRCSPISGHTSVYWYQQALGLGLQFLLWYDEGEERNRGNFPPRFSGRQFPNYSSELNVNALELEDSALYLCASSWGLAGGYEQYFGPGTRLTVT.

This chain's CDR3 is CASSPAGATNEKLFF. CDR3 sequence (DNA): TGTGCCAGCAGTCCCGCGGGGGCAACTAATGAAAAACTGTTTTTT. The gene calls are TRBV28 and TRBJ1-4, with D possibly matching TRBD1 (5 bases). This CDR3 is 15 amino acids long. Per the germline V gene, CDR1 is MDHEN and CDR2 is SYDVKM. V dropped 5 bases and J dropped 0 bases, with 10 bases sitting between them. The variable domain in full, completed from reference TRBV28 and TRBJ1-4, reads DVKVTQSSRYLVKRTGEKVFLECVQDMDHENMFWYRQDPGLGLRLIYFSYDVKMKEKGDIPEGYSVSREKKERFSLILESASTNQTSMYLCASSPAGATNEKLFFGSGTQLSVL.

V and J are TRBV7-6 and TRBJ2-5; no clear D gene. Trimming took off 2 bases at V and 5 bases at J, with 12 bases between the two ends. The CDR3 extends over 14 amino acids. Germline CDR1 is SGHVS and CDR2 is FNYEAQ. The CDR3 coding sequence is TGTGCCAGCAGCTTACGGCCTAGTCGGGAGACCCAGTACTTC. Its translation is CASSLRPSRETQYF.

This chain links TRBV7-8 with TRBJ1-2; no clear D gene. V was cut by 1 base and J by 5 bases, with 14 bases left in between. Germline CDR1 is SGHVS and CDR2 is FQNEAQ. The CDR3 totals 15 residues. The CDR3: CASSLVAGAGYGYTF. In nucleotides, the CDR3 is TGTGCCAGCAGCTTAGTAGCGGGCGCGGGATATGGCTACACCTTC.